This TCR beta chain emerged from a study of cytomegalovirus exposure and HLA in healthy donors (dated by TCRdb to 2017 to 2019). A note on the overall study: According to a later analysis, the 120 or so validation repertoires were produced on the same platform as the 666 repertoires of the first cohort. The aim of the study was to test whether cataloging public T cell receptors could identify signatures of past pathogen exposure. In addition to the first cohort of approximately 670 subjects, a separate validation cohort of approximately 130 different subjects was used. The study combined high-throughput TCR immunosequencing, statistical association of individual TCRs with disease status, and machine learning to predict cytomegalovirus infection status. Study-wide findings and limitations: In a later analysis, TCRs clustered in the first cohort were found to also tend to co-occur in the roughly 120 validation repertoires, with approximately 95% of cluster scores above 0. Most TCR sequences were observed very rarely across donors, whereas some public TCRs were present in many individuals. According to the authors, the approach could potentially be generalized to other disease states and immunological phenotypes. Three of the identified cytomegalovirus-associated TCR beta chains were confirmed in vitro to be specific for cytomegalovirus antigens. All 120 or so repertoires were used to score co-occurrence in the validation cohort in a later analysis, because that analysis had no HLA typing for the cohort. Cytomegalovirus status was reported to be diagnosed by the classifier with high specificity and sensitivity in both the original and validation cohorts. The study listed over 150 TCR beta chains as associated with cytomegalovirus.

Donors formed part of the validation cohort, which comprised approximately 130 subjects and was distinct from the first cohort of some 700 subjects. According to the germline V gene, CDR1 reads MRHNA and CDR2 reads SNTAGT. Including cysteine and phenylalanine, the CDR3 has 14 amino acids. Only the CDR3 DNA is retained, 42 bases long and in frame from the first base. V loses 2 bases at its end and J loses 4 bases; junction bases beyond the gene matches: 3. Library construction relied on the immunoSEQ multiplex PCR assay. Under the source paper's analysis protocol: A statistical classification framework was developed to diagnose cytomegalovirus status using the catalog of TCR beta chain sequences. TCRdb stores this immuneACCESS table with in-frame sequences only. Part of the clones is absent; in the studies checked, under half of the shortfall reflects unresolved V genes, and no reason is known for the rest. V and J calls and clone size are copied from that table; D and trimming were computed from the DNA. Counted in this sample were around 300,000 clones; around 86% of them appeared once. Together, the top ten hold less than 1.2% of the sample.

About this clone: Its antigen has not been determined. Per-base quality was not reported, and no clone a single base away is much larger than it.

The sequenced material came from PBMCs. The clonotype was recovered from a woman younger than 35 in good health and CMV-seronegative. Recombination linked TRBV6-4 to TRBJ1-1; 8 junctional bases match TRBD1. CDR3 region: CASSDGQGGTEAFF. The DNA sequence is TGTGCCAGCAGTGACGGACAGGGAGGCACTGAAGCTTTCTTT.